The clone carrying this T cell receptor beta chain was detected many times. Its antigen remains unidentified. This sample stems from a study of T-cell reconstitution after alpha-beta-depleted transplantation in children. General study points: Surviving recipient cells, namely T cells and thymic progenitors, were the source of high day-60 TCRbeta diversity in some patients. It was newly produced T cells that mostly accounted for T-cell counts and diversity one year after transplant. About two months after transplant, alpha-beta T cells reportedly came from several hundred expanded graft clones.

As it was prepared, the TCRbeta library received unique molecular identifiers. Each CDR3 protein gets one entry after TCRdb re-called the PCR reads with MiXCR. The top ten hold nearly 6.5% of the sample, which has 240,000 or so distinct CDR3 sequences, roughly 7.7% seen once. This CDR3 is built from 15 residues. Germline V gene sequence: CDR1 MNHEY, CDR2 SMNVEV (reference sequence). With 7 bases clipped from V and 2 bases from J, the junction kept 8 bases outside the gene matches. Source: PBMCs, mostly from graft donor cells, taken 180 days after TCRalphabeta/CD19-depleted stem cell transplant. The J gene is TRBJ2-3, the V gene TRBV27, with 8 bases lining up with TRBD2. The sequence came from a male patient younger than 18 who had a stem cell transplant for acute lymphoblastic leukemia, so the T cells may come from the graft donor. CDR3 bases: TGTGCCAGCAAGTTAGCGGGGACCTACACAGATACGCAGTATTTT. It translates to CASKLAGTYTDTQYF.